The 21 T cell receptor beta chains listed next were all sequenced from one sample in a study of Graves' ophthalmopathy and Graves' hyperthyroidism. TCR beta CDR3 regions were amplified from RNA transcripts. Second-round multiplex PCR followed a first-round RT-PCR using HTBI primers. In TCRdb, the multiplex PCR reads were re-called with MiXCR into one record per CDR3 protein. The repertoire holds 220,000 or so distinct CDR3 sequences, about a fifth seen once, with around two fifths in the top ten. The specimen sequenced was peripheral blood. These TCRs come from a woman between 50 and 59 years old with Graves' ophthalmopathy.

This clonotype was observed many times. CDR3 residues: CASSPSYGSNTGELFF. In nucleotides, the CDR3 is TGTGCCAGCAGCCCATCCTACGGCTCGAACACCGGGGAGCTGTTTTTT. The V and J genes are TRBV9 and TRBJ2-2; no clear D. The germline V and J ends were trimmed by 4 bases and 0 bases, with 13 bases remaining between them. This CDR3 is 16 amino acids long. In germline, CDR1 is SGDLS, CDR2 YYNGEE.

This clonotype was found many times. The rearrangement joins TRBV6-2 or TRBV6-3 to TRBJ1-5, with D possibly being TRBD1 (5 bases). Germline values: CDR1 MNHEY, CDR2 SVGEGT. The CDR3 has 14 amino acids. V was trimmed by 2 bases and J by 4 bases, leaving 9 bases between them. DNA for the CDR3: TGTGCCAGCAGTTACCGGACATTTAATCAGCCCCAGCATTTT. Protein sequence: CASSYRTFNQPQHF.

This clonotype was counted at least ten times. J is TRBJ2-2 and V is TRBV5-4; D call uncertain. The ends were cut back, 1 base at V and 1 base at J, with 5 bases in the middle. Germline values: CDR1 SGHNT, CDR2 YYREEE (reference sequence). The CDR3 runs 14 residues. CDR3 protein: CASSLKGNTGELFF. The DNA of the CDR3 is TGTGCCAGCAGCTTGAAGGGGAACACCGGGGAGCTGTTTTTT.

This clonotype was seen many times. The rearrangement joins TRBV6-1 to TRBJ1-5; D gene ambiguous. Germline V lookup: CDR1 MNHNS, CDR2 SASEGT. The V end was cut by 6 bases, the J end by 0 bases, with 6 bases between. There are 13 residues in the CDR3. The CDR3 sequence: CASRPDSNQPQHF. The CDR3 DNA sequence: TGTGCCAGCAGACCTGATAGCAATCAGCCCCAGCATTTT.

This clonotype was counted at least ten times. The final CDR3 position lacks the conserved phenylalanine or tryptophan, pointing to a likely read error. This rearrangement joins TRBV6-5 to TRBJ1-2, with D possibly being TRBD1 (5 bases). The V and J ends lost 6 bases and 4 bases respectively, with 18 bases between them. The V gene's germline CDR1 is MNHEY and CDR2 SVGAGI. The CDR3 loop spans 15 amino acids. The CDR3 loop is CASRALGGTGYGYTI. CDR3 DNA: TGTGCCAGCAGGGCCCTCGGAGGGACGGGCTATGGCTACACCATC.

The sample holds many counts of this clonotype. The chain recombines TRBV11-2 with TRBJ2-6, with D unresolved. The CDR3 totals 16 residues. V dropped 1 base and J dropped 0 bases, with 7 bases sitting between them. The V gene's germline CDR1 is SGHAT and CDR2 FQNNGV. CDR3: CASSLVGNSGANVLTF. Here the CDR3 DNA reads TGTGCCAGCAGCTTAGTAGGAAACTCTGGGGCCAACGTCCTGACTTTC.

About this clonotype itself: A much larger clone sits a single nucleotide away, making a read error possible. The V gene is TRBV20-1, the J gene TRBJ1-1; D possibly corresponds to TRBD1 (5 bases). This CDR3 contains 13 residues. V lost 5 bases, J lost 6 bases, and 16 bases lay in between. The germline CDR1 and CDR2 sequences are DFQATT and SNEGSKA (reference sequence). CDR3 protein: CSAPRVSGAEAFF. DNA for the CDR3: TGCAGTGCTCCCAGGGTATCTGGCGCTGAAGCTTTCTTT.

This clonotype was counted between two and nine times. This chain links TRBV5-8 with TRBJ2-7; 11 bases match TRBD2. This CDR3 contains 14 residues. V lost 1 base, J lost 6 bases, and 3 bases stayed unmatched. CDR1 SGHTS and CDR2 YDEGEE come from the germline V gene. In DNA, the CDR3 is TGTGCCAGCAGCTTGTATACTAGCGGGAGCGAGCAGTACTTC. Its protein product is CASSLYTSGSEQYF.

This clonotype was detected ten times or more. The CDR3 DNA is TGTGCCAGCAGTGGGATGACTAGCTTTTACGAGCAGTACTTC. Translation gives CASSGMTSFYEQYF. The chain uses TRBV2 and TRBJ2-7, with 7 bases matching TRBD2. This CDR3 comprises 14 residues. Germline V gene data show CDR1 as SNHLY and CDR2 as FYNNEI. V shed 4 bases, J shed 4 bases, and the junction held 7 bases outside the gene matches.

This clonotype has ten or more counts. V and J are TRBV15 and TRBJ1-1; D is undetermined. V lost 1 base and J lost 1, with 4 bases in between. Germline CDR1 and CDR2: LNHNV and YYDKDF (reference sequence). CDR3 length: 13 amino acids. The CDR3 bases are TGTGCCACCAGCAGAGGGGAGAACACTGAAGCTTTCTTT. Translating it yields CATSRGENTEAFF.

The table lists this clonotype with a few counts. This may stem from a read error, because a much larger clone lies one nucleotide away. V gene TRBV28 combines with J gene TRBJ1-1; D is undetermined. Germline assignment: CDR1 MDHEN and CDR2 SYDVKM. The CDR3 is made up of 14 amino acids. The CDR3 here is CASSLTAGRTEALF. The DNA for the CDR3 is TGTGCCAGCAGTTTGACGGCAGGTCGGACTGAAGCTCTCTTT.

Ten or more counts support this clonotype. This sequence joins TRBV7-3 and TRBJ2-7, with D tentatively TRBD1 (5 bases). V lost 1 base and J lost 7, with 14 bases in between. The CDR3 is 14 residues long. Germline V CDR1 and CDR2: SGHTA, FQGTGA. CDR3 sequence (DNA): TGTGCCAGCAGCTTAAAAGGGGCCCTCTGGGAGCAGTACTTC. Protein sequence: CASSLKGALWEQYF.

This clonotype was seen many times. The chain carries TRBV24-1 and TRBJ2-5; TRBD1 or TRBD2 may be the D gene (5 bases each). The ends were cut back, 5 bases at V and 5 bases at J, with 11 bases in the middle. The CDR3 totals 13 residues. Germline lookup yields CDR1 KGHDR and CDR2 SFDVKD. This CDR3 reads CATSVQGGETQYF. The CDR3 DNA reads as TGTGCCACCAGTGTGCAGGGCGGGGAGACCCAGTACTTC.

This clonotype was found many times. J is TRBJ1-1 and V is TRBV5-1; D call uncertain. Germline loops: CDR1 SGHRS, CDR2 YFSETQ. Trimming removed 5 bases at V and 4 bases at J, with 15 bases between. This CDR3 is 14 amino acids long. The CDR3 here is CASSVVSGGTEAFF. The CDR3 DNA reads TGCGCCAGCAGTGTTGTATCTGGAGGCACTGAAGCTTTCTTT.

This clonotype has ten or more counts. The rearrangement links TRBV6-5 to TRBJ1-5; no clear D. V gave up 2 bases and J gave up 3 bases, with 8 bases separating them. Germline values: CDR1 MNHEY, CDR2 SVGAGI. This CDR3 spans 14 amino acids. Written as DNA, the CDR3 is TGTGCCAGCAGTTACGCGGGTGACAATCAGCCCCAGCATTTT. This encodes CASSYAGDNQPQHF.

The chain uses TRBV19 and TRBJ2-7, with 8 positions matching TRBD1. The CDR3 has 14 residues. Germline CDR1 reads LNHDA; CDR2 reads SQIVND (reference sequence). Trimming took 6 bases from V and 2 from J; bases not matched to a gene: 6. This CDR3 is CASSPDRATYEQYF. Here the CDR3 DNA reads TGTGCCAGTAGCCCGGACAGGGCTACCTACGAGCAGTACTTC.

There are many counts of this clonotype. The gene calls are TRBV30 and TRBJ1-2; tentatively, D is TRBD1 (5 bases). CDR1 GTSNPN and CDR2 SVGIG come from the germline V gene (reference sequence). V gave up 4 bases and J gave up 7 bases, with 16 bases separating them. The CDR3 runs to 13 residues. The CDR3 DNA follows: TGTGCCTGGACGTACAACCAGGGTCTTGGCTACACCTTC. As protein: CAWTYNQGLGYTF. Full variable domain (rest looked up from reference TRBV30 and TRBJ1-2): SQTIHQWPATLVQPVGSPLSLECTVEGTSNPNLYWYRQAAGRGLQLLFYSVGIGQISSEVPQNLSASRPQDRQFILSSKKLLLSDSGFYLCAWTYNQGLGYTFGSGTRLTVV.

This clonotype was detected ten times or more. The chain recombines TRBV5-1 with TRBJ1-1; the D is unclear. The CDR3 totals 15 residues. Germline loops: CDR1 SGHRS, CDR2 YFSETQ. Deletions cut 2 bases from V and 0 bases from J, with 11 bases between. The CDR3 DNA reads TGCGCCAGCAGCTTATACAGCAACCTGAACACTGAAGCTTTCTTT. Amino acid sequence: CASSLYSNLNTEAFF.

This clonotype has a handful of counts. V and J are TRBV6-2 or TRBV6-3 and TRBJ2-4, with D possibly being TRBD2 (5 bases). The CDR3 runs to 14 residues. Germline V lookup: CDR1 MNHEY, CDR2 SVGEGT. Trimming left V 6 bases short and J 5 bases short, with 14 bases between. The CDR3 loop is CASSLPADQNIQYF. The CDR3 nucleotides are TGTGCCAGCAGCTTACCAGCGGATCAAAACATTCAGTACTTC.

This clonotype was recorded at least ten times. The rearrangement joins TRBV6-2 or TRBV6-3 to TRBJ2-6; D gene unclear. The ends were cut back, 6 bases at V and 1 base at J, with 10 bases in the middle. From germline, CDR1 is MNHEY and CDR2 SVGEGT. This CDR3 region has 15 residues. CDR3 in DNA: TGTGCCAGCAGCCCCGCTCGATCTGGGGCCAACGTCCTGACTTTC. Translated, it gives CASSPARSGANVLTF.

In its sample, this clonotype was seen many times. The J gene is TRBJ2-1, the V gene TRBV7-3; 7 bases match TRBD2. The CDR3 spans 14 residues. Germline V lookup: CDR1 SGHTA, CDR2 FQGTGA. The V segment lost 6 bases and the J segment 9 bases; nucleotides outside the gene matches: 11. The CDR3 DNA follows: TGTGCCAGCAGTCAAATTGGCGGGAGCGGTGAGCAGTTCTTC. It is translated as CASSQIGGSGEQFF.